Reported below is one TCR beta chain. Its specific antigen is unknown. No base quality information exists; no much larger clone differs at one position. Donors were healthy HIV-negative adults with no recently reported acute infections or vaccinations. Every donor was a Caucasian adult residing in Nashville, Tennessee, USA. CD4+ T cells were enriched by magnetic negative selection; naive cells were then positively selected on CD45RA, and the negative fraction formed the memory subset. Blood was collected by leukapheresis, and PBMCs were isolated by Ficoll-Histopaque density gradient centrifugation and then cryopreserved in liquid nitrogen vapor phase. Analytical flow cytometry was used to check the purity and quantity of each magnetically sorted T cell population. From each sorted fraction, genomic DNA was isolated and quantified by UV absorbance on a Nanodrop 2000c. Reading from cysteine to phenylalanine, the CDR3 counts 14 amino acids. This entry keeps only the CDR3 DNA: 42 bases, framed from base 1. Compared with germline, V lacks 5 bases and J lacks 3 bases; bases without a gene match: 7. Looking up the germline V gene yields CDR1 SGHTA and CDR2 FQGNSA.

Using the deep immunoSEQ assay, multiplex PCR amplified TCR CDR3 regions from genomic DNA. Extracted genomic DNA from each cell subset was spread evenly across all wells of several immunoSEQ 96-well plates, with each plate serving as a replicate. For sorted subsets, 150 to 200 ng genomic DNA, equal to tens of thousands of T cell genomes, was loaded into each replicate PCR. Purified libraries were quantified with a Qubit 3.0 fluorometer, sized on a Bioanalyzer 2100, and re-quantified with the KAPA Library Quantification kit. Every immunoSEQ 96-well plate was sequenced on a separate single-read 150-cycle Illumina NextSeq 550 flow cell. The authors processed their data as follows. The immunoSEQ output contained only junctional sequences without quality scores, so filtering could not match that applied to full-length reads. To assign V/J genes and CDR3, sequences were annotated against IMGT germline references using PyIR, a Python wrapper for IgBLAST v1.9. Reads were removed for weak V/J assignments (E-value above 1e-6), missing CDR3, stop codons, out-of-frame junctions, or ambiguous translated residues. V3J clonotypes were defined as sequences sharing the same inferred V gene, J gene, and CDR3 amino acid sequence. Percentage overlap between repertoires was calculated by dividing the number of shared unique clonotypes by the size of the smaller repertoire. RTK rarefaction, the Chao1 estimator, and Recon v2.1 estimates of unobserved clonotypes were used to assess repertoire richness. For all TCRbeta clonotypes obtained by the gDNA method from a handful of donors, generation probabilities were computed with OLGA. The table comes from immuneACCESS by way of TCRdb, which keeps in-frame sequences with V and J called. Part of the clones is missing from these tables; in studies checked, under half for an unresolved V gene and the rest for unknown reasons. Clone size and the V and J calls come from that table; the DNA yielded D and trimming. Here the sample has over a million clones; 95% to 97% occur a single time. The top ten clones comprise roughly 1.2% of the sample.

The record originates from a study of shared clonotypes between healthy human individuals (dated by TCRdb to 2019 to 2021). Background for the entire study: A few men and a couple of women, aged 18 to 49 years, made up the cohort. Leukapheresis yielded between about 0.94 and 9.5 billion PBMCs per donor. Per donor, three plates each were used for CD4 naive and CD4 memory, two for CD8 naive, and one for CD8 memory. To increase sequencing depth and limit assay-specific biases, different laboratories used diverse techniques to prepare libraries and sequence TCR repertoires. To estimate repertoire size and how much clonotypes are shared between individuals, the study performed deep sequencing of blood TCR repertoires from a few healthy adults. Broad study findings and their caveats: Even with the large sequencing depth, rarefaction of the sorted-subset datasets indicated that sequencing was incomplete. Pairwise subsampling indicated that sequencing depth was expected to affect the degree of clonotype sharing among donors. Because the study included a small number of donors, the genetic and exposure-history diversity represented was limited. Sampling was restricted to blood, and TCR repertoires in tissue are likely to differ from TCR repertoires in blood. Larger estimated clonotype richness was generally found for naive subsets than for memory subsets. Across a few donors, around 5.4% of naive CD4, roughly 3.8% of naive CD8, about 2.3% of memory CD4, and approximately 0.4% of memory CD8 clonotypes were shared. Compared with non-shared clonotypes, clonotypes shared by all four sorted-subset donors had higher generation probabilities.

The chain employs TRBV7-2 and TRBJ2-7, and TRBD1 aligns with 7 junction nucleotides. The sequenced material came from naive CD4+ T cells sorted from blood. The cell subset or site label corresponds to: CD45RA+ positively selected. The receptor was isolated from a man in his thirties or forties in good health. The bases read TGTGCCAGCAGCCGCGTGGCAGGGGGCTACGAGCAGTACTTC. Its protein is CASSRVAGGYEQYF.